This T cell receptor (beta chain) emerged from a study of blood T cells in healthy people across ages. In its sample, this clonotype was seen a few times. Relative to the germline gene, one junction end is altered; a read error may explain this. A second PCR of roughly 7 to 11 cycles used a sample-barcoded 5' primer and a J-beta primer mix. TCRdb passed the 5' RACE reads through MiXCR, listing each CDR3 protein once. The sample holds more than 750,000 distinct CDR3 sequences, roughly 28% seen once. The germline CDR1 and CDR2 sequences are SNHLY and FYNNEI. The CDR3 extends over 15 amino acids. The same data also contributed to another study, on T cells of mothers and their children.

This TCR was sampled from a woman between 40 and 50 years old in good health. Sequenced: blood. The chain couples TRBV2 to TRBJ1-6; TRBD1 matches at 8 bases. The CDR3 is CTSRRQGPPGEPLHF. CDR3 nucleotide sequence: TGTACCAGCAGGCGACAGGGGCCGCCGGGGGAGCCCCTCCACTTT.